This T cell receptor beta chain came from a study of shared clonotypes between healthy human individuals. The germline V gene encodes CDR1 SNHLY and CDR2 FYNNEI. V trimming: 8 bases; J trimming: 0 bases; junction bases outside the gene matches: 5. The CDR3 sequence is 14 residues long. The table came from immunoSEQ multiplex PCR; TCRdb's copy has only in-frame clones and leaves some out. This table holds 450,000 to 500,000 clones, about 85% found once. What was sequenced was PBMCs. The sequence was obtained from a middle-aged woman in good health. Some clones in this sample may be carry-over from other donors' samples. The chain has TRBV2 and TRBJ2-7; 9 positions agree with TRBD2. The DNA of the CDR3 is TGTGCCAGCGCTACTAGCGGGCACTCCTACGAGCAGTACTTC. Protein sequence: CASATSGHSYEQYF. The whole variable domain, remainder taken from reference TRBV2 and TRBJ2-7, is EPEVTQTPSHQVTQMGQEVILRCVPISNHLYFYWYRQILGQKVEFLVSFYNNEISEKSEIFDDQFSVERPDGSNFTLKIRSTKLEDSAMYFCASATSGHSYEQYFGPGTRLTVT.